The present TCR beta chain was sequenced within a study of T cells after yellow fever vaccination (dated by TCRdb to the late 2010s). As for the study more broadly: The SMART-Seq v4 Ultra Low Input RNA kit was used to prepare libraries from fractions with low cell numbers. The cohort comprised two healthy male donors, one aged 18 to 29 and one aged 30 to 40 years. To follow T-cell clones before and after primary and booster YFV17D yellow fever vaccination, bulk TCR alpha and beta repertoires were sequenced over time. Blood was collected at multiple timepoints before and after primary and secondary immunization, and bulk PBMC replicates and cell subsets were isolated.

Overall study results and their limits: Computational filtering was required because FACS-sorted repertoires could contain abundant contaminating clonotypes from the bulk population. Only a couple of donors were included in the study, so the extent to which the findings can be generalized is limited. Compared with the primary T-cell response, the secondary T-cell response was weaker but faster, peaking on day 5 rather than day 15. After the booster, most clones that had expanded after primary vaccination were detected again (approximately 95% of CD4 and under 90% of CD8), suggesting broad maintenance of memory. A small share of clonotypes occurred in both CD4 and CD8 compartments, likely arising from convergent recombination.

TCRdb records Illumina NovaSeq 6000 as the sequencer. TCR cDNA was synthesized by 5'RACE template switching, through which a universal primer site and unique molecular identifiers were introduced. Priming of cDNA synthesis was performed from both the TCR alpha and TCR beta constant segments. Library amplification used two PCR steps, and the second PCR step added sample barcodes and sequencing adapters. Libraries were sequenced on Illumina HiSeq 2500 (2x100 bp) or NovaSeq (2x150 bp). Regarding the original processing steps: MIGEC was used to demultiplex reads and collapse the reads into UMI consensus sequences, and MiXCR was used for V(D)J alignment. Using edgeR on replicate PBMC samples, clonotypes were called vaccine-responding if FDR was below 0.01 and the log2 fold change was above 5 up to day 15. CD4 or CD8 identity was assigned to each bulk clonotype according to whether the clonotype was present at higher abundance in the sequenced CD4 repertoire or the sequenced CD8 repertoire. Using fastp trimming at Q25 and MiXCR clonotype assembly, TCRdb reanalyzed the public sequencing data and kept in-frame beta chains. Entries that share a CDR3 protein sequence are merged under the most common genes and DNA. TCRdb assigned the V and J calls; the authors' analysis was not used. The sample records about 220,000 distinct CDR3 sequences, roughly 3.3% of which are singletons. The ten biggest clones cover around 3% of the sample.

CDR1 is given as SQVTM and CDR2 as ANQGSEA, both from the germline V gene. From cysteine to phenylalanine, the CDR3 is 14 amino acids long. Here the CDR3 DNA is all that survives: 42 bases in frame from base 1. V is cut by 5 bases and J by 0 bases, and the space between the germline ends is 11 bases. Read against the paper, the sample's treatment or condition label means: live attenuated yellow fever vaccine strain. A standard Ficoll-Paque protocol was used to isolate PBMCs from peripheral blood. Dynabeads CD4 and CD8 positive selection kits were used to isolate CD4 and CD8 T-cell fractions. RNA was extracted with TriZol from bulk PBMCs, CD4 and CD8 fractions, and dextramer-positive and dextramer-negative fractions. In regard to this clonotype: Its antigen has not been determined. No qualities accompany the bases; no much larger clone lies one base away.

The material was CD4+ T cells sorted from PBMCs, obtained 10 days after the yellow fever booster vaccination. The rearrangement combines TRBV29-1 with TRBJ2-1, with no confidently assigned D gene. The receptor's source is a man younger than 30 who received the YFV17D yellow fever vaccine. CDR3 reads: CSVTTGLSYNEQFF. The nucleotide sequence is given as TGCAGCGTTACGACGGGCCTCTCCTACAATGAGCAGTTCTTC.